This entry is about one T cell receptor beta chain. Antigen specificity is unknown. The table came from immunoSEQ multiplex PCR; TCRdb's copy has only in-frame clones and leaves some out. The data show more than 100,000 clones, with about 90% seen just once and more than 4.5% held by the top ten. The sample comes from a study of T cell responses to AZD1222 COVID-19 vaccine. Looking at the study overall: Second doses that came at about 4 or about 12 weeks were put together.

The CDR3 spans 16 residues. V lost 2 bases and J lost 5, with 18 bases in between. Germline CDR1 SGHRS, CDR2 YFSETQ. Study results and limitations: Spike-specific TCR breadth and depth grew following two AZD1222 doses. The number of AZD1222 recipients seropositive at baseline was only five to seven.

The material sequenced was peripheral blood, taken on day 0 of AZD1222 vaccination. This chain uses TRBV5-1 with TRBJ2-3; D may be TRBD1 or TRBD2 (5 bases each). The sequence was collected from an adult in good health. Here the CDR3 reads CASSFSGALQGDTQYF. CDR3 bases: TGCGCCAGCAGCTTCTCCGGGGCACTTCAAGGAGATACGCAGTATTTT.